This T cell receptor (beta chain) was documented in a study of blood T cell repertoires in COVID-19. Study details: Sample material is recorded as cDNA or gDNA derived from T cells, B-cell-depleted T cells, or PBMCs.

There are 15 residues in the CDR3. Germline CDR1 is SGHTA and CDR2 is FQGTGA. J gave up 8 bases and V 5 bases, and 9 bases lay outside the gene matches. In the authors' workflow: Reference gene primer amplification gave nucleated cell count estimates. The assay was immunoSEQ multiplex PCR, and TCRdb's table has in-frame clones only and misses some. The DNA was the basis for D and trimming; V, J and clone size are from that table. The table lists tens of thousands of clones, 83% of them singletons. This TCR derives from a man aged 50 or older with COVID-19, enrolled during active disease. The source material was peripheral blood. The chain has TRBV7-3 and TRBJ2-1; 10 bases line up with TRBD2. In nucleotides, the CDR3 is TGTGCCAGCAGCCCCTGGACTAGCGGTGGACATGAGCAGTTCTTC. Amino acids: CASSPWTSGGHEQFF.